Shown below are 23 T cell receptor beta chains from a single sample sequenced in a study of blood T cell repertoires in COVID-19. Data came from immunoSEQ multiplex PCR; TCRdb stores just in-frame clones and leaves some out. The data show hundreds of thousands of clones, with 75% to 90% seen just once and about 27% held by the top ten. Material: peripheral blood. The receptors were sampled from a man aged 40-50 years with acute or convalescent COVID-19.

The gene calls are TRBV2 and TRBJ2-5; 7 bases match TRBD1. Trimming cost V 7 bases and J 4 bases; bases outside gene matches: 9. Looked up from germline, CDR1 is SNHLY and CDR2 is FYNNEI. This CDR3 has 14 amino acids. The CDR3 spells CASIQTGNVETQYF. The CDR3 bases are TGTGCCAGCATCCAGACAGGGAACGTAGAGACCCAGTACTTC.

This clone is a singleton in its sample. The gene calls are TRBV9 and TRBJ1-6; 12 bases are a match to TRBD1. The CDR3 sequence is 15 residues long. V lost 4 bases to trimming and J lost 9 bases; unmatched junction nucleotides: 5. CDR1 and CDR2 from the germline V gene are SGDLS and YYNGEE. The CDR3 coding sequence is TGTGCCAGCAGCATGGGACAGGGGGCGGTTTCACCCCTCCACTTT. Translated, it gives CASSMGQGAVSPLHF.

The chain employs TRBV6-6 and TRBJ2-5, with 8 bases identical to TRBD2. After removal of 2 bases from V and 3 bases from J, the junction contained 2 bases not matched to a gene. The V gene's germline CDR1 is MNHNY and CDR2 SVGAGI (reference sequence). The CDR3 extends over 14 amino acids. The CDR3 loop reads CASSYRAGEETQYF. CDR3 coding DNA: TGTGCCAGCAGTTACCGAGCGGGAGAAGAGACCCAGTACTTC.

For the CDR3, the DNA is TGTGCCATCGGCAAGGGGGCCGCGAACACCGGGGAGCTGTTTTTT. Its translation is CAIGKGAANTGELFF. This chain links TRBV10-3 with TRBJ2-2; TRBD1 matches 7 bases. The CDR3 runs 15 residues. Germline V gene data show CDR1 as ENHRY and CDR2 as SYGVKD. V was clipped by 8 bases and J by 0 bases; unmatched bases: 6.

CDR3 sequence reads: CASSPNPGGRVSGYTF. The CDR3 nucleotides read TGTGCCAGCAGCCCAAACCCCGGGGGGCGCGTCAGTGGCTACACCTTC. The V and J genes are TRBV7-6 and TRBJ1-2, with a weak D call TRBD1 (6 bases). The CDR3 totals 16 residues. Germline V lookup: CDR1 SGHVS, CDR2 FNYEAQ. Trimming shortened V by 5 bases and J by 7 bases, and 23 bases separated the two germline ends.

The chain recombines TRBV7-9 with TRBJ2-3, with D possibly TRBD1 on 6 matching bases. The V gene's germline CDR1 is SEHNR and CDR2 FQNEAQ (reference sequence). Between the trimmed V and J ends, which lost 1 base and 2 bases, there was a span of 16 bases. The CDR3 sequence is 17 residues long. Here the CDR3 DNA reads TGTGCCAGCAGCTTAGGTCAGGGGAATGCTCACACAGATACGCAGTATTTT. Translation gives CASSLGQGNAHTDTQYF.

The chain employs TRBV7-2 and TRBJ2-2; D gene unclear. Germline CDR1 SGHTA, CDR2 FQGNSA. The CDR3 extends over 14 amino acids. Trimming pared 1 base from V and 5 bases from J, leaving 8 bases between. The DNA of the CDR3 is TGTGCCAGCAGCTTAGAACAGAATACCGGGGAGCTGTTTTTT. Translation gives CASSLEQNTGELFF.

The chain combines TRBV7-8 with TRBJ2-5; D is perhaps TRBD1 (6 bases). From germline, CDR1 is SGHVS and CDR2 FQNEAQ. The germline V and J ends were trimmed by 5 bases and 2 bases, with 18 bases remaining between them. This CDR3 has 16 residues. This CDR3 reads CASSRRTASDQETQYF. The CDR3 DNA reads as TGTGCCAGCAGCCGGCGGACAGCCTCGGATCAAGAGACCCAGTACTTC.

The chain employs TRBV13 and TRBJ1-2, with 8 bases lining up with TRBD1. Germline CDR1 reads PRHDT; CDR2 reads FYEKMQ (reference sequence). V gave up 5 bases and J gave up 3 bases; unmatched junction bases: 8. This CDR3 has 15 amino acids. The CDR3 DNA reads as TGTGCCAGCAGCCAAACCGGGACAGGCGACTATGGCTACACCTTC. It codes for CASSQTGTGDYGYTF.

The chain couples TRBV14 to TRBJ2-5; D perhaps matches TRBD2 (5 bases). V lost 2 bases, J lost 4 bases, and 14 bases lay in between. This CDR3 has 15 amino acids. Germline V gene sequence: CDR1 SGHDN, CDR2 FVKESK. CDR3 DNA: TGTGCCAGCAGCCAACCGGCCAGCAGCGGAGAGACCCAGTACTTC. Amino acid sequence: CASSQPASSGETQYF.

This clone was observed a single time. The rearrangement joins TRBV11-3 to TRBJ1-1, with a possible D match to TRBD1 (5 bases). The germline V and J ends were trimmed by 6 bases and 4 bases, with 12 bases remaining between them. In germline, CDR1 is SGHNT, CDR2 YENEEA. The CDR3 runs to 13 residues. The CDR3 DNA sequence: TGTGCCAGCAGTCAGACCAGGGCCACTGAAGCTTTCTTT. Amino acids: CASSQTRATEAFF.

This clone was detected only a few times. This CDR3 is CASSYSRVSGNTIYF. CDR3 in DNA: TGTGCCAGCAGTTACTCACGGGTCTCTGGAAACACCATATATTTT. The genes are TRBV6-2 or TRBV6-3 and TRBJ1-3; no clear D. Between the trimmed V and J ends, which lost 0 bases and 0 bases, there was a span of 6 bases. The CDR3 consists of 15 residues. Germline CDR1 and CDR2: MNHEY and SVGEGT.

The V and J genes are TRBV30 and TRBJ1-1; D possibly corresponds to TRBD1 (5 bases). Germline assignment: CDR1 GTSNPN and CDR2 SVGIG (reference sequence). Trimming took off 1 base at V and 3 bases at J, with 9 bases between the two ends. This CDR3 has 13 amino acids. CDR3 in amino acids: CAWSETEHTEAFF. CDR3 DNA sequence: TGTGCCTGGAGTGAGACAGAACACACTGAAGCTTTCTTT. Complete variable domain (other parts from reference TRBV30 and TRBJ1-1): SQTIHQWPATLVQPVGSPLSLECTVEGTSNPNLYWYRQAAGRGLQLLFYSVGIGQISSEVPQNLSASRPQDRQFILSSKKLLLSDSGFYLCAWSETEHTEAFFGQGTRLTVV.

The rearrangement uses TRBV28 and TRBJ2-2; 12 bases align to TRBD2. The trim removed 0 bases at V and 6 bases at J, leaving 5 bases unmatched. The CDR3 has 17 amino acids. Germline lookup yields CDR1 MDHEN and CDR2 SYDVKM. This chain's CDR3 is CASSLWGLAGGPGELFF. Written as DNA, the CDR3 is TGTGCCAGCAGTTTATGGGGCCTAGCGGGAGGGCCCGGGGAGCTGTTTTTT.

The chain has TRBV10-3 and TRBJ2-2; tentatively, D is TRBD1 (5 bases). This CDR3 spans 16 amino acids. Between the trimmed V and J ends, which lost 0 bases and 6 bases, there was a span of 14 bases. Germline V gene data show CDR1 as ENHRY and CDR2 as SYGVKD. The CDR3 is CAISESRAGFSGELFF. CDR3 DNA: TGTGCCATCAGTGAGTCCAGGGCTGGGTTCTCCGGGGAGCTGTTTTTT.

This chain connects TRBV7-9 to TRBJ1-3, with D possibly TRBD1 on 5 matching bases. The CDR3 is 17 amino acids. Trimming took 2 bases from V and 0 from J, leaving 14 bases between them. Germline-derived CDR1 and CDR2 are SEHNR and FQNEAQ (reference sequence). The CDR3 loop is CASSLLGRALSGNTIYF. The CDR3 DNA is TGTGCCAGCAGCTTACTTGGCAGGGCTCTCTCTGGAAACACCATATATTTT.

This rearrangement joins TRBV5-5 to TRBJ1-1; 11 positions agree with TRBD1. Per germline, CDR1 SGHKS and CDR2 YYEKEE (reference sequence). Trimming at V came to 7 bases and at J to 6 bases, leaving 5 bases not matched to a gene. The CDR3 is 13 amino acids. This CDR3 is CASEDRGLSEAFF. CDR3 bases: TGTGCCAGCGAGGACAGGGGGCTGTCTGAAGCTTTCTTT. Full variable domain (remainder filled in from reference TRBV5-5 and TRBJ1-1): DAGVTQSPTHLIKTRGQQVTLRCSPISGHKSVSWYQQVLGQGPQFIFQYYEKEERGRGNFPDRFSARQFPNYSSELNVNALLLGDSALYLCASEDRGLSEAFFGQGTRLTVV.

This chain connects TRBV3-1 (or the pseudogene TRBV3-2) to TRBJ2-5; 11 nucleotides line up with TRBD2. Germline trimming cut 4 bases from V and 4 bases from J; bases unmatched to any gene: 8. CDR3 size: 16 residues. Per the germline V gene, CDR1 is LGHDT and CDR2 is YNNKEL (reference sequence). The CDR3 spells CASSRRSGRVAETQYF. The CDR3 nucleotides read TGTGCCAGCAGCCGACGTAGCGGGAGGGTCGCAGAGACCCAGTACTTC.

CDR3 DNA sequence: TGTGCCAGCAGTGAACTCCGCCGGGGGGACTTTGAAGCTTTCTTT. Protein sequence: CASSELRRGDFEAFF. J is TRBJ1-1 and V is TRBV2; the D gene is possibly TRBD1 (5 bases). This CDR3 is 15 amino acids long. V lost 2 bases and J lost 7, with 17 bases in between. Germline values: CDR1 SNHLY, CDR2 FYNNEI.

A note on this clone: Other DNA sequences of this sample code for an identical CDR3. V is TRBV18 and J is TRBJ2-7, with D possibly TRBD1 on 5 matching bases. The CDR3 covers 12 residues. Germline CDR1 KGHSH, CDR2 LQKENI. V gave up 3 bases and J gave up 4 bases, with 7 bases separating them. For the CDR3, the DNA is TGTGCCAGCTCACCTACAGGATACGAGCAGTACTTC. The encoded protein is CASSPTGYEQYF.

This clone has only a few counts. V usage is TRBV4-2 and J usage is TRBJ1-2, with unresolved D. The CDR3 sequence is 12 residues long. Germline V lookup: CDR1 LGHNA, CDR2 YNFKEQ. V was shortened by 2 bases and J by 4 bases, with 5 bases between the two germline ends. The CDR3 DNA reads as TGTGCCAGCAGCCAACGGTCCTATGGCTACACCTTC. This gives the protein CASSQRSYGYTF.

The DNA for the CDR3 is TGTGCCAGCAGCGCTCCCGGGACAGTCAATCAGCCCCAGCATTTT. This translates into CASSAPGTVNQPQHF. This sequence joins TRBV7-2 and TRBJ1-5, with 7 bases aligning to TRBD1. This CDR3 contains 15 residues. Germline CDR1 is SGHTA and CDR2 is FQGNSA. The junction had 7 bases not matched to a gene; V was cut back by 5 bases and J by 3 bases.

This rearrangement joins TRBV7-2 to TRBJ1-2, with D perhaps TRBD1 (5 bases). Trimming pared 1 base from V and 2 bases from J, leaving 5 bases between. CDR1 is SGHTA and CDR2 is FQGNSA in the germline V gene. The CDR3 covers 13 residues. This CDR3 reads CASSLGQNYGYTF. The CDR3 DNA reads TGTGCCAGCAGCTTAGGACAGAACTATGGCTACACCTTC.